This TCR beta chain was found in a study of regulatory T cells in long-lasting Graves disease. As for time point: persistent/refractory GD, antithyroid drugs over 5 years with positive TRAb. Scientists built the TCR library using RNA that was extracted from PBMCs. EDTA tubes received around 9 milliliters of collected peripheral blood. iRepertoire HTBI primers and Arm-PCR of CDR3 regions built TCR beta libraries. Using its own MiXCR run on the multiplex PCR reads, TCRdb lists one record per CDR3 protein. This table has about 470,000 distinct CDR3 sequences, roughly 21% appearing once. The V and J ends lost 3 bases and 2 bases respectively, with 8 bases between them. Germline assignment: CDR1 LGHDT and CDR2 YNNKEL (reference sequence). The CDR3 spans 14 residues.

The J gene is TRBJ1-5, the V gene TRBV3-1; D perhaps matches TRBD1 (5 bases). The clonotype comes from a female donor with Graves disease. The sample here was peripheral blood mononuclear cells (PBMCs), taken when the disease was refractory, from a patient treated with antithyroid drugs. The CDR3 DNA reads TGTGCCAGCAGCCAGGTGGGGGGCAATCAGCCCCAGCATTTT. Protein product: CASSQVGGNQPQHF.